This T cell receptor (beta chain) was identified during a study of spatial heterogeneity in lung cancer. This clonotype was recorded a few times. Since it is a stray read in a library aimed at alpha chains, this beta chain has a size that is not meaningful. Described time point: sample taken at primary tumor resection. No cell sorting; template was whole RNA from tumor, lung tissue or PBMC. Trimming cost V 3 bases and J 5 bases, with 16 bases left between them. The CDR3 totals 15 residues. A unique molecular identifier was carried by every single TCR cDNA molecule. TCRdb independently ran MiXCR on the 5' RACE reads; one entry per CDR3 protein. The repertoire has more than 2,500 distinct CDR3 sequences, roughly 3.3% of them found once; the top ten carry 15% to 20%.

The sample consisted of lung tissue, taken at surgery. The rearrangement joins TRBV12-3 or TRBV12-4 to TRBJ1-1; no clear D gene. The clonotype originates from a human donor with early-stage non-small cell lung cancer. CDR3 region: CASSFGSEPGTEAFF. DNA of the CDR3: TGTGCCAGCAGTTTCGGAAGCGAACCGGGGACTGAAGCTTTCTTT.